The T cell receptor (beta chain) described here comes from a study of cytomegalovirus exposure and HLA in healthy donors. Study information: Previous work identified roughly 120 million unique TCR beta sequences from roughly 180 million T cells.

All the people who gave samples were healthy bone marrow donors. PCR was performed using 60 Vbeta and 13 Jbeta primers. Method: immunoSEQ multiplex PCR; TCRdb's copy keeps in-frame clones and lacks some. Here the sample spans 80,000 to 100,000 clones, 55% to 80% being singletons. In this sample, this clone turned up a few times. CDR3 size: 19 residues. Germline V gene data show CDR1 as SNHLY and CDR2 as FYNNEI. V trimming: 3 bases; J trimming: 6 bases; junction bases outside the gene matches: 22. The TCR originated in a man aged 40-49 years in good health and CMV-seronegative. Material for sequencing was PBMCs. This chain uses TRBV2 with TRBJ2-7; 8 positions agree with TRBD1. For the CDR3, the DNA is TGTGCCAGCAGTGATTACCGGTCGAACAGGGGGTTATCTACTACCGAGCAGTACTTC. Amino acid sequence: CASSDYRSNRGLSTTEQYF. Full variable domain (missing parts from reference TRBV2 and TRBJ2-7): EPEVTQTPSHQVTQMGQEVILRCVPISNHLYFYWYRQILGQKVEFLVSFYNNEISEKSEIFDDQFSVERPDGSNFTLKIRSTKLEDSAMYFCASSDYRSNRGLSTTEQYFGPGTRLTVT.